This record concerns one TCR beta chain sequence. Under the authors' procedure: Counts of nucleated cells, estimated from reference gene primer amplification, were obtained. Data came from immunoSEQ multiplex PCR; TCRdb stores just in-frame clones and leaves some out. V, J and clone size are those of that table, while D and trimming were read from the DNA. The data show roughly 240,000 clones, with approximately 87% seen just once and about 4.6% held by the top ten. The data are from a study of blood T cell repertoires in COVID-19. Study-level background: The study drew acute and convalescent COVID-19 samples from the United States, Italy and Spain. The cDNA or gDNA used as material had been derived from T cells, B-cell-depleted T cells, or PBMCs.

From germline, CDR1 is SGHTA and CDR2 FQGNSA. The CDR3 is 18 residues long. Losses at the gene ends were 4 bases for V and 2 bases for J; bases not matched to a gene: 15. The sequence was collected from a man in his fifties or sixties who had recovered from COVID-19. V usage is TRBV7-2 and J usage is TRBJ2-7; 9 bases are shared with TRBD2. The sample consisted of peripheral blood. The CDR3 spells CASSSAVELAGETYEQYF. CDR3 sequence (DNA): TGTGCCAGCAGCTCCGCGGTAGAGTTAGCGGGGGAAACCTACGAGCAGTACTTC.